The 15 T cell receptor beta chains presented below share a single source sample, sequenced in a study of immune characterization of retroperitoneal liposarcoma. TCRdb reanalysed the PCR reads using MiXCR and keeps one entry per CDR3 protein. The sample lists 8,500 to 11,000 distinct CDR3 sequences; around 30% were seen once. The specimen was tumor tissue. These receptors all come from a female donor with retroperitoneal liposarcoma.

The chain employs TRBV11-3 and TRBJ2-1; D might be TRBD1 (6 bases). The last part of the DNA fits TRBJ2-7 better; the J call may be wrong. The CDR3 runs 14 residues. Per the germline V gene, CDR1 is SGHNT and CDR2 is YENEEA. CDR3 sequence reads: CASRPTGSKYEQYF. The CDR3 DNA is TGTGCCAGCCGACCAACAGGGTCGAAGTACGAGCAGTACTTC.

This clonotype was detected many times. The chain joins TRBV6-1 to TRBJ2-4; TRBD2 matches at 7 bases. The J call is in doubt because the DNA end fits TRBJ2-7 better. CDR3 length: 14 amino acids. Germline loops: CDR1 MNHNS, CDR2 SASEGT. CDR3 coding DNA: TGTGCCAGCAGTGAAGTGGGGGGGGTCTACGAGCAGTACTTC. Translation: CASSEVGGVYEQYF.

The J gene is TRBJ2-2, the V gene TRBV10-3; D gene unclear. Germline CDR1 is ENHRY and CDR2 is SYGVKD. The CDR3 is 14 amino acids. The V end was cut by 10 bases, the J end by 1 base, with 13 bases between. The CDR3: CATLASKNTGELFF. In nucleotides, the CDR3 is TGTGCCACCCTGGCAAGCAAGAACACCGGGGAGCTGTTTTTT.

V and J are TRBV12-3 or TRBV12-4 and TRBJ1-5; D ambiguous. The length of the CDR3 is 14 residues. Between the trimmed V and J ends, which lost 6 bases and 4 bases, there was a span of 13 bases. The CDR3 DNA reads TGTGCCAGCAGCCCCCTTGGCTTGAATCAGCCCCAGCATTTT. Encoded protein: CASSPLGLNQPQHF.

In the case of this clonotype: Being one base from a much bigger clone, this may be a read error. The conserved phenylalanine or tryptophan normally closing the CDR3 is absent here, so this likely arose from a read error. Here the CDR3 reads CASSLAQGEQYS. DNA of the CDR3: TGTGCCAGCAGCTTAGCGCAGGGTGAGCAGTACTCC. The chain has TRBV7-2 and TRBJ2-5, with D perhaps matching TRBD1 (5 bases). The germline V gene has CDR1 SGHTA and CDR2 FQGNSA. The CDR3 runs to 12 residues. V was pared by 0 bases and J by 11 bases, with 10 bases between.

The chain's CDR3 is CASSQRGTEAFF. The CDR3 nucleotides read TGTGCCAGCAGTCAAAGGGGAACTGAAGCTTTCTTT. This chain connects TRBV6-1 to TRBJ1-1; D may be TRBD1 (5 bases). The V and J ends lost 5 bases and 5 bases respectively, with 9 bases between them. Germline CDR1 reads MNHNS; CDR2 reads SASEGT. The CDR3 covers 12 residues.

The sample holds a few counts of this clonotype. This chain links TRBV7-2 with TRBJ2-1; D possibly matches TRBD1 or TRBD2 (5 bases each). The J call may be wrong; the DNA end is better matched by TRBJ2-7. CDR3 length: 13 residues. Germline V gives CDR1 SGHTA, CDR2 FQGNSA. CDR3 amino acids: CASSLGPDNEQYF. DNA of the CDR3: TGTGCCAGCAGCTTGGGACCTGACAATGAGCAGTACTTC.

This clonotype has ten or more counts. This sequence joins TRBV7-2 and TRBJ2-1; D is ambiguous. V was cut by 5 bases and J by 10 bases, with 18 bases left in between. This CDR3 spans 14 amino acids. CDR1 and CDR2 (germline): SGHTA, FQGNSA. The CDR3 protein is CASSPWTISYEQFF. In DNA, the CDR3 is TGTGCCAGCAGCCCCTGGACCATTTCCTACGAGCAGTTCTTC.

This clonotype has a handful of counts. J is TRBJ2-3 and V is TRBV25-1; 7 bases line up with TRBD2. Germline V lookup: CDR1 MGHDK, CDR2 SYGVNS. V trimming: 5 bases; J trimming: 2 bases; junction bases outside the gene matches: 7. CDR3 length equals 15 residues. CDR3 in DNA: TGTGCCAGCAGTTTGGCTAGCGGCCTCACAGATACGCAGTATTTT. Amino acids: CASSLASGLTDTQYF.

By its share, this clonotype is medium-sized. The V and J genes are TRBV11-3 and TRBJ2-1; TRBD2 agrees at 7 bases. This CDR3 region has 18 residues. Germline loops: CDR1 SGHNT, CDR2 YENEEA. Trimming at V came to 5 bases and at J to 10 bases, leaving 23 bases not matched to a gene. CDR3 nucleotides: TGTGCCAGCAGCCCCGGGGCGGGAGAAGGGACCTTCTCCTACGAGCAGTTCTTC. Its translation: CASSPGAGEGTFSYEQFF.

This chain uses TRBV6-1 with TRBJ2-7; D gene unclear. The J call may be incorrect, as the DNA end agrees better with TRBJ2-1. This CDR3 has 12 amino acids. Germline values: CDR1 MNHNS, CDR2 SASEGT. CDR3 region: CASSEIRDEQFF. CDR3 bases: TGTGCCAGCAGTGAAATCCGGGATGAGCAGTTCTTC.

This clonotype has a handful of counts. The chain combines TRBV24-1 with TRBJ2-4, with 7 bases aligning to TRBD1. The J call may be incorrect, as the DNA end agrees better with TRBJ2-7. This CDR3 region has 15 residues. Germline CDR1 and CDR2: KGHDR and SFDVKD. The CDR3 DNA is TGTGCCACCAGTGATGGGCAGGGGGTCTGGTACGAGCAGTACTTC. This codes for CATSDGQGVWYEQYF.

This clonotype has a count of ten or more. The J gene is TRBJ2-3, the V gene TRBV27; TRBD2 agrees at 13 bases. J gave up 3 bases and V 4 bases, and 4 bases lay outside the gene matches. The CDR3 runs to 16 residues. Germline lookup yields CDR1 MNHEY and CDR2 SMNVEV (reference sequence). CDR3 sequence: CASSSGLAGVTDTQYF. CDR3 sequence (DNA): TGTGCCAGCAGTTCCGGACTAGCGGGAGTAACAGATACGCAGTATTTT.

The chain carries TRBV5-3 and TRBJ2-5, with 7 nucleotides matching TRBD2. TRBV5-3 is known as an ORF, though its function is uncertain. The CDR3 loop spans 14 amino acids. Unmatched junction bases numbered 11, after V lost 8 bases and J lost 4 bases. CDR3 region: CASSTSPGGETQYF. The CDR3 DNA sequence: TGTGCCAGCAGCACCTCCCCGGGGGGAGAGACCCAGTACTTC.

This clonotype was recorded many times. The chain recombines TRBV27 with TRBJ2-1; 13 bases fit TRBD2. From germline, CDR1 is MNHEY and CDR2 SMNVEV (reference sequence). J gave up 8 bases and V 6 bases, and 4 bases lay outside the gene matches. The CDR3 extends over 14 amino acids. This chain's CDR3 is CASRRLAGGDEQFF. The CDR3 DNA is TGTGCCAGCAGGAGACTAGCGGGGGGCGATGAGCAGTTCTTC.